This TCR beta chain appears in the sequencing data of a study of memory CD4+ T cells and cytomegalovirus serostatus. CDR3 length equals 14 residues. Germline CDR1 and CDR2: LNHDA and SQIVND (reference sequence). Trimming stripped 5 bases from V and 4 bases from J, with 11 bases between. Per the original data handling: Out-of-frame sequences were removed, leaving roughly 2,200,000 distinct TCRbeta sequences. The assay was immunoSEQ multiplex PCR, and TCRdb's table has in-frame clones only and misses some. The D gene and trimming were derived from the DNA, and the V and J assignments and clone size from that table. The sample has around 63,000 clones; 76% are singletons. Single viable CD3+CD4+CD8-CD45RO+ cells were sorted as the memory CD4+ T cells.

The source is an adult in good health and CMV-seropositive. Sequencing was done on a sample of memory CD4+ T cells from blood. The V call is TRBV19, the J call TRBJ2-2; no firm D call. CDR3 sequence: CASSVPVGTGELFF. In nucleotides, the CDR3 is TGTGCCAGTAGTGTTCCTGTGGGCACCGGGGAGCTGTTTTTT.